This is a list of T cell receptor beta chains from one sample in a study of early T cells in non-severe SARS-CoV-2 infection. TCRdb re-called the 5' RACE reads through MiXCR, storing one row per CDR3 protein. The table has about 56,000 distinct CDR3 sequences, over 9.5% seen once; the top ten hold approximately 6.5%. Material: whole blood. The source of these receptors is an adult who was a healthcare worker with PCR-confirmed SARS-CoV-2 infection or an uninfected control (not recorded which). The CDR3 runs from the conserved cysteine through the conserved F or W. The order of the fields is V gene, clone size, D gene, J gene, CDR3 DNA, CDR3 protein. The D gene is left open where the match is weak. The listing skips clone size in some rows; elsewhere it reads once, few, many or a size class.

TRBV7-3	-	-	TRBJ1-2	TGTGCCAGCAGCCGGGGACAAAACTATGGCTACACCTTC	CASSRGQNYGYTF
TRBV7-3	few	TRBD2	TRBJ2-3	TGTGCCAGCAGTCGGACTAGCGGTAGCACAGATACGCAGTATTTT	CASSRTSGSTDTQYF
TRBV28	many	-	TRBJ1-6	TGTGCCAGCAGTTTAAAGACGGTTAGCTATAATTCACCCCTCCACTTT	CASSLKTVSYNSPLHF
TRBV7-6	-	TRBD2	TRBJ2-2	TGTGCCAGCACCATTTTACTAGCGGGAGGGTTCGACACCGGGGAGCTGTTTTTT	CASTILLAGGFDTGELFF
TRBV14	few	-	TRBJ2-1	TGTGCCAGCCGCGGGTACGATGAGCAGTTCTTC	CASRGYDEQFF
TRBV27	-	TRBD2	TRBJ2-5	TGTGCCAGCAGTTTATTAGGCGGGAGGGAAGAGACCCAGTACTTC	CASSLLGGREETQYF
TRBV12-3/TRBV12-4	few	-	TRBJ1-2	TGTGCCAGCAGTTTACCCCAGGGGAATGGCTACACCTTC	CASSLPQGNGYTF
TRBV14	-	-	TRBJ1-4	TGTGCCAGCAGCCAAATCGGCCAGGGAAATGAAAAACTGTTTTTT	CASSQIGQGNEKLFF
TRBV6-5	few	-	TRBJ2-2	TGTGCCAGCTCTGGGACACCCCTATTCACCGGGGAGCTGTTTTTT	CASSGTPLFTGELFF
TRBV6-6	-	-	TRBJ1-1	TGTGCCAGCAGGAGGCTGAACACTGAAGCTTTCTTT	CASRRLNTEAFF
TRBV20-1	-	-	TRBJ2-6	TGCAGTGCTAGAGATACCTCTGGGGCCAACGTCCTGACTTTC	CSARDTSGANVLTF
TRBV6-5	few	-	TRBJ2-5	TGTGCCAGCAGTCGGACTGCGCAAGAGACCCAGTACTTC	CASSRTAQETQYF
TRBV25-1	-	-	TRBJ2-5	TGTGCCAGCTCATTGGGATCCATAGAGACCCAGTACTTC	CASSLGSIETQYF
TRBV4-3	many	TRBD2	TRBJ2-5	TGCGCCAGCAGCCAACTTCTAGCGGGAGGGCAAGAGACCCAGTACTTC	CASSQLLAGGQETQYF
TRBV4-3	many	-	TRBJ1-4	TGCGCCAGCAGCCATGACCATGAAAAACTGTTTTTT	CASSHDHEKLFF
TRBV29-1	few	-	TRBJ2-7	TGCAGCGGACCATACGAGCAGTACTTC	CSGPYEQYF
TRBV9	few	-	TRBJ2-2	TGTGCCAGCGGGACTAACACCGGGGAGCTGTTTTTT	CASGTNTGELFF
TRBV7-2	-	-	TRBJ2-1	TGTGCCAGCAGCCCCCCTCCCAGATACCGAGGATACAATGAGCAGTTCTTT	CASSPPPRYRGYNEQFF
TRBV30	-	TRBD2	TRBJ2-3	TGTGCCTGGAGCCGACTAGCGGGGAGCACAGATACGCAGTATTTT	CAWSRLAGSTDTQYF
TRBV18	many	-	TRBJ1-5	TGTGCCAGCTCACCACCGGGGGGCCGGCGCGCTTCCGAGCCCCAGCATTTT	CASSPPGGRRASEPQHF
TRBV18	few	-	TRBJ1-2	TGTGCCAGCTCACCCGGTTCCGACTATGGCTACACCTTC	CASSPGSDYGYTF
TRBV19	-	-	TRBJ2-7	TGTGCCAGTAGACCGGGACTTTCCTACGAGCAGTACTTC	CASRPGLSYEQYF
TRBV14	few	-	TRBJ2-7	TGTGCCAGCAGCCAAGAGCCTTACGAGCAGTACTTC	CASSQEPYEQYF
TRBV29-1	-	TRBD1	TRBJ1-2	TGCAGCCCGGGGACAGGGTATGGCTACACCTTC	CSPGTGYGYTF
TRBV29-1	many	-	TRBJ1-2	TGCAGCGTTGAAGATCGCGCAGGGTATGGCTACACCTTC	CSVEDRAGYGYTF
TRBV12-3/TRBV12-4	many	TRBD2	TRBJ2-1	TGTGCCAGCAGTTCGACTAGCGGGAGGGGTACTTACCACAATGAGCAGTTCTTC	CASSSTSGRGTYHNEQFF
TRBV5-1	many	-	TRBJ2-2	TGCGCCAGCAGCTCACCCCTGGGAGGGGGTTTAACCGGGGAGCTGTTTTTT	CASSSPLGGGLTGELFF
TRBV7-3	few	TRBD2	TRBJ2-1	TGTGCCAGCAGCTCCACGCTCCTAGCGGAAGACAATGAGCAGTTCTTC	CASSSTLLAEDNEQFF
TRBV7-2	many	-	TRBJ2-7	TGTGCCAGCAGCTTAACGTCCGGGAATGTCTATGAGCAGTACTTC	CASSLTSGNVYEQYF
TRBV7-6	many	-	TRBJ1-3	TGTGCCAGCAGCTTAGCGGCGGGACGGAGCTCTGGAAACACCATATATTTT	CASSLAAGRSSGNTIYF
TRBV20-1	many	-	TRBJ1-2	TGCAGTGCAAGGACGGGAAACTATGGCTACACCTTC	CSARTGNYGYTF
TRBV11-2	many	TRBD2	TRBJ2-1	TGTGCCAGCAGCTTAGATGGACTAGCGGGAGGCTCCTACAATGAGCAGTTCTTC	CASSLDGLAGGSYNEQFF